These T cell receptor beta chains were read from a single sample in a study of blood T cell repertoires in COVID-19. Sequencing was performed with immunoSEQ multiplex PCR; in TCRdb, only in-frame clones are kept and a portion is missing. The sample has hundreds of thousands of clones; around 88% are singletons. Sequencing was performed on PBMCs or T cells enriched from blood (not recorded which). The source is a woman aged 40 to 50 who had recovered from COVID-19. The CDR3 runs from the conserved cysteine through the conserved F or W. A D gene is named only where the DNA matches it firmly. Not every row has a clone size; where given, it reads once, few, many or a size class.

CDR3 protein: CASSSTGTGSYEQYF
CDR3 DNA: TGTGCCAGCAGTTCGACCGGGACAGGTTCCTACGAGCAGTACTTC
J gene: TRBJ2-7
D gene: TRBD1
V gene: TRBV28
clone size: .

CDR3 protein: CASSLGDMNTEAFF
CDR3 DNA: TGCGCCAGCAGCTTGGGGGACATGAACACTGAAGCTTTCTTT
J gene: TRBJ1-1
D gene: .
V gene: TRBV5-1
clone size: .

CDR3 protein: CASSLERLSLYGYTF
CDR3 DNA: TGTGCCAGCAGCTTGGAGCGGCTCAGCCTCTATGGCTACACCTTC
J gene: TRBJ1-2
D gene: .
V gene: TRBV5-4
clone size: once

CDR3 protein: CASSGNVGNEQFF
CDR3 DNA: TGTGCCAGTAGCGGGAATGTAGGAAATGAGCAGTTCTTC
J gene: TRBJ2-1
D gene: .
V gene: TRBV19
clone size: few

CDR3 protein: CASRDSLGKNIQYF
CDR3 DNA: TGTGCCAGCAGGGACAGTCTTGGCAAAAACATTCAGTACTTC
J gene: TRBJ2-4
D gene: .
V gene: TRBV6-5
clone size: once

CDR3 protein: CASRESVYEQYF
CDR3 DNA: TGTGCCAGCAGGGAGTCAGTCTACGAGCAGTACTTC
J gene: TRBJ2-7
D gene: .
V gene: TRBV28
clone size: .

CDR3 protein: CASSLDSSQQYF
CDR3 DNA: TGTGCCAGCAGCTTAGACAGTAGTCAGCAGTACTTC
J gene: TRBJ2-7
D gene: .
V gene: TRBV7-9
clone size: .

CDR3 protein: CASRLGATDTQYF
CDR3 DNA: TGTGCCAGCAGGTTAGGGGCCACAGATACGCAGTATTTT
J gene: TRBJ2-3
D gene: .
V gene: TRBV28
clone size: .

CDR3 protein: CASSFAPSGKLEYF
CDR3 DNA: TGTGCCAGCAGCTTTGCGCCTAGCGGGAAGTTGGAGTACTTC
J gene: TRBJ2-7
D gene: TRBD2
V gene: TRBV13
clone size: .

CDR3 protein: CASNPSGRETQYF
CDR3 DNA: TGTGCCAGCAATCCTAGCGGTCGAGAGACCCAGTACTTC
J gene: TRBJ2-5
D gene: TRBD2
V gene: TRBV28
clone size: few

CDR3 protein: CASRREGPQHF
CDR3 DNA: TGTGCCAGCAGAAGGGAGGGGCCCCAGCATTTT
J gene: TRBJ1-5
D gene: .
V gene: TRBV12-3/TRBV12-4
clone size: .

CDR3 protein: CASSLGPGQPQHF
CDR3 DNA: TGTGCCAGCAGCTTAGGGCCAGGTCAGCCCCAGCATTTT
J gene: TRBJ1-5
D gene: .
V gene: TRBV7-9
clone size: .

CDR3 protein: CATSDLGTAYNEQFF
CDR3 DNA: TGTGCCACCAGTGACCTAGGGACAGCCTACAATGAGCAGTTCTTC
J gene: TRBJ2-1
D gene: TRBD1
V gene: TRBV24-1
clone size: .

CDR3 protein: CASSARGPLNSPLHF
CDR3 DNA: TGTGCCAGCAGCGCCAGGGGCCCCTTAAATTCACCCCTCCACTTT
J gene: TRBJ1-6
D gene: .
V gene: TRBV2
clone size: .

CDR3 protein: CATSRQGGGRETQYF
CDR3 DNA: TGTGCCACCAGCAGGCAGGGAGGCGGGAGGGAGACCCAGTACTTC
J gene: TRBJ2-5
D gene: TRBD2
V gene: TRBV15
clone size: .

CDR3 protein: CASSFGGADPEAFF
CDR3 DNA: TGTGCCAGCAGCTTCGGGGGGGCTGATCCTGAAGCTTTCTTT
J gene: TRBJ1-1
D gene: .
V gene: TRBV7-9
clone size: .

CDR3 protein: CASSHRLVTGELFF
CDR3 DNA: TGCGCCAGCAGCCACAGACTAGTAACCGGGGAGCTGTTTTTT
J gene: TRBJ2-2
D gene: .
V gene: TRBV4-3
clone size: .

CDR3 protein: CASSESLLDSEQYF
CDR3 DNA: TGCGCCAGCAGTGAGTCGCTGCTGGACTCCGAGCAGTACTTC
J gene: TRBJ2-7
D gene: .
V gene: TRBV10-1
clone size: .

CDR3 protein: CSASGLAIHEQYF
CDR3 DNA: TGCAGCGCCAGCGGACTAGCGATCCACGAGCAGTACTTC
J gene: TRBJ2-7
D gene: TRBD2
V gene: TRBV29-1
clone size: .

CDR3 protein: CASSVGWRGSYNEQFF
CDR3 DNA: TGTGCCAGCAGCGTAGGATGGCGGGGGAGCTACAATGAGCAGTTCTTC
J gene: TRBJ2-1
D gene: TRBD2
V gene: TRBV9
clone size: .

CDR3 protein: CASSRPGLVYNEQFF
CDR3 DNA: TGTGCCAGCTCACGGCCGGGACTAGTGTACAATGAGCAGTTCTTC
J gene: TRBJ2-1
D gene: TRBD2
V gene: TRBV18
clone size: few

CDR3 protein: CASSQYYFRSTDTQYF
CDR3 DNA: TGTGCCAGCAGCCAGTACTATTTCCGAAGCACAGATACGCAGTATTTT
J gene: TRBJ2-3
D gene: .
V gene: TRBV14
clone size: .

CDR3 protein: CASSSRRLAGSHNEQFF
CDR3 DNA: TGTGCCAGCAGCTCCCGCCGACTAGCGGGAAGTCACAATGAGCAGTTCTTC
J gene: TRBJ2-1
D gene: TRBD2
V gene: TRBV5-8
clone size: .

CDR3 protein: CASSLFLRLNTGELFF
CDR3 DNA: TGTGCCAGCAGTTTATTTTTGCGTTTGAACACCGGGGAGCTGTTTTTT
J gene: TRBJ2-2
D gene: .
V gene: TRBV27
clone size: .

CDR3 protein: CASSWRQTYEQYF
CDR3 DNA: TGTGCCAGCAGTTGGCGACAGACCTACGAGCAGTACTTC
J gene: TRBJ2-7
D gene: .
V gene: TRBV27
clone size: .

CDR3 protein: CASSEAGTGVETQYF
CDR3 DNA: TGTGCCAGCAGTGAAGCCGGAACGGGGGTGGAGACCCAGTACTTC
J gene: TRBJ2-5
D gene: .
V gene: TRBV2
clone size: .

CDR3 protein: CASSGTSGRRNEQFF
CDR3 DNA: TGTGCCAGCAGCGGGACTAGCGGGAGAAGGAATGAGCAGTTCTTC
J gene: TRBJ2-1
D gene: TRBD2
V gene: TRBV9
clone size: few

CDR3 protein: CASSLKEVSSGKQFF
CDR3 DNA: TGTGCCAGCAGCTTAAAAGAGGTATCTAGCGGTAAGCAGTTCTTC
J gene: TRBJ2-1
D gene: TRBD2
V gene: TRBV7-3
clone size: .

CDR3 protein: CASSLTGLAAPYEQYF
CDR3 DNA: TGTGCCAGCAGCTTGACGGGACTAGCGGCACCCTACGAGCAGTACTTC
J gene: TRBJ2-7
D gene: TRBD2
V gene: TRBV7-2
clone size: .

CDR3 protein: CAIRMTGQQTTEAFF
CDR3 DNA: TGTGCCATCAGAATGACGGGACAGCAGACCACTGAAGCTTTCTTT
J gene: TRBJ1-1
D gene: TRBD1
V gene: TRBV10-3
clone size: .

CDR3 protein: CASSQDRAPTPDRGQGDTQYF
CDR3 DNA: TGTGCCAGCAGCCAAGATCGGGCCCCCACCCCGGACAGGGGGCAAGGAGATACGCAGTATTTT
J gene: TRBJ2-3
D gene: TRBD1
V gene: TRBV3-1/TRBV3-2
clone size: once

CDR3 protein: CASSSGQDSEAFF
CDR3 DNA: TGTGCCAGCAGTTCGGGACAGGACTCTGAAGCTTTCTTT
J gene: TRBJ1-1
D gene: TRBD1
V gene: TRBV7-9
clone size: .

CDR3 protein: CAISESGGRETQYF
CDR3 DNA: TGTGCCATCAGTGAGTCCGGAGGCCGGGAGACCCAGTACTTC
J gene: TRBJ2-5
D gene: .
V gene: TRBV10-3
clone size: .

CDR3 protein: CASSPDGGMNTGELFF
CDR3 DNA: TGTGCCAGCAGTCCGGACGGCGGGATGAACACCGGGGAGCTGTTTTTT
J gene: TRBJ2-2
D gene: .
V gene: TRBV7-2
clone size: .